These 27 T cell receptor beta chains were all obtained from the same sample, sequenced in a study of T cell responses to AZD1222 COVID-19 vaccine. Using immunoSEQ multiplex PCR, the repertoire was profiled, and TCRdb retains in-frame clones only, with some absent. The sample records about 120,000 clones, just over 85% being singletons. The material was peripheral blood, obtained on day 0 of AZD1222 vaccination. The receptors here all came from an adult in good health.

The rearrangement uses TRBV2 and TRBJ1-1; 10 bases align to TRBD1. The germline gives CDR1 SNHLY, CDR2 FYNNEI. The CDR3 spans 13 residues. J was trimmed by 4 bases and V by 9 bases; bases with no gene match: 5. CDR3 sequence: CARGGQGGTEAFF. In nucleotides, the CDR3 is TGTGCCAGGGGTGGACAGGGGGGCACTGAAGCTTTCTTT.

The chain couples TRBV19 to TRBJ1-2, with 9 nucleotides matching TRBD1. J gave up 7 bases and V 7 bases, and 7 bases lay outside the gene matches. CDR3 length: 13 residues. In germline, CDR1 is LNHDA, CDR2 SQIVND (reference sequence). The CDR3 protein is CASTSTGGLGYTF. CDR3 in DNA: TGTGCCAGTACCTCGACAGGGGGTCTTGGCTACACCTTC.

V gene TRBV27 combines with J gene TRBJ2-2; 10 bases line up with TRBD2. The CDR3 has 16 amino acids. Germline V gives CDR1 MNHEY, CDR2 SMNVEV (reference sequence). J was trimmed by 6 bases and V by 1 base; bases with no gene match: 5. CDR3 in DNA: TGTGCCAGCAGTTTATTGGCTAGCGGGAGCCCCGGGGAGCTGTTTTTT. Its translation: CASSLLASGSPGELFF.

The sample holds one count of this clone. The genes are TRBV19 and TRBJ2-7; the D is unclear. Germline V gene data show CDR1 as LNHDA and CDR2 as SQIVND (reference sequence). The CDR3 spans 14 residues. Trimming stripped 9 bases from V and 5 bases from J, with 20 bases between. CDR3 DNA: TGTGCCAGCAACAACCAGCGAATGTCAGACGAGCAGTACTTC. It translates to CASNNQRMSDEQYF.

The chain combines TRBV9 with TRBJ1-6; TRBD1 might be the D (6 bases). The V gene lost 3 bases and the J gene lost 11 bases, with 24 bases spanning the gap. The CDR3 contains 17 residues. Germline V lookup: CDR1 SGDLS, CDR2 YYNGEE. Here the CDR3 reads CASSANQGHTGKTPLHF. CDR3 DNA sequence: TGTGCCAGCAGCGCGAACCAGGGGCACACAGGGAAGACACCCCTCCACTTT.

The V gene is TRBV18, the J gene TRBJ1-4; 9 bases are a match to TRBD1. CDR1 is KGHSH, CDR2 LQKENI, per germline. V lost 2 bases, J lost 8 bases, and 9 bases stayed unmatched. The CDR3 is made up of 16 amino acids. The CDR3 DNA reads as TGTGCCAGCTCACCATTAGTTGGGACAGGGAAGGAAAAACTGTTTTTT. It is translated as CASSPLVGTGKEKLFF.

The chain joins TRBV5-1 to TRBJ1-1, with D unresolved. The V end was cut by 7 bases, the J end by 3 bases, with 13 bases between. The CDR3 has 13 residues. Germline V lookup: CDR1 SGHRS, CDR2 YFSETQ. In DNA form, the CDR3 reads TGCGCCAGCGGCGAGACCGGTCACACTGAAGCTTTCTTT. Translated, it gives CASGETGHTEAFF.

The CDR3 spells CSGGRANTEAFF. The CDR3 bases are TGCAGTGGGGGCAGGGCGAACACTGAAGCTTTCTTT. V is TRBV29-1 and J is TRBJ1-1; weak D call: TRBD1 (6 bases). The CDR3 covers 12 residues. Germline values: CDR1 SQVTM, CDR2 ANQGSEA.

The chain carries TRBV14 and TRBJ2-7; no clear D gene. The CDR3 extends over 15 amino acids. From germline, CDR1 is SGHDN and CDR2 FVKESK. V was trimmed by 0 bases and J by 7 bases, leaving 16 bases between them. CDR3 in amino acids: CASSQEPRPGWEQYF. The DNA of the CDR3 is TGTGCCAGCAGCCAAGAACCGCGTCCCGGCTGGGAGCAGTACTTC.

This clone was picked up a small number of times. The chain couples TRBV14 to TRBJ2-7; D not certain. This CDR3 is 12 amino acids long. Trimming removed 1 base at V and 4 bases at J, with 5 bases between. CDR1 SGHDN and CDR2 FVKESK come from the germline V gene. The CDR3 reads CASSQGQYEQYF. CDR3 coding DNA: TGTGCCAGCAGCCAAGGGCAGTACGAGCAGTACTTC.

In DNA form, the CDR3 reads TGTGCCAGCAGTTTGACACAGGGAAATGAAAAACTGTTTTTT. Amino acid sequence: CASSLTQGNEKLFF. The chain has TRBV28 and TRBJ1-4; D possibly corresponds to TRBD1 (6 bases). This CDR3 comprises 14 residues. V was trimmed by 3 bases and J by 5 bases, leaving 10 bases between them. The germline V gene encodes CDR1 MDHEN and CDR2 SYDVKM.

The CDR3 nucleotides read TGTGCCAGCAGTTTCCGGAACTATGGCTACACCTTC. Amino acid sequence: CASSFRNYGYTF. This chain connects TRBV28 to TRBJ1-2, with D unclear. The CDR3 contains 12 residues. Germline lookup yields CDR1 MDHEN and CDR2 SYDVKM. The V end lost 3 bases, the J end lost 2 bases, and 4 bases lay between the germline ends.

The chain is built from TRBV7-9 and TRBJ2-1, with D perhaps matching TRBD2 (5 bases). The V and J ends lost 3 bases and 0 bases respectively, with 9 bases between them. The germline CDR1 and CDR2 sequences are SEHNR and FQNEAQ (reference sequence). The CDR3 consists of 15 residues. The CDR3 DNA reads as TGTGCCAGCAGCTTGGGCGGAGGCTCCTACAATGAGCAGTTCTTC. Translating it yields CASSLGGGSYNEQFF.

The rearrangement joins TRBV6-5 to TRBJ1-1; TRBD1 might be the D (5 bases). The V gene lost 5 bases and the J gene lost 0 bases, with 13 bases spanning the gap. The CDR3 has 15 amino acids. Per the germline V gene, CDR1 is MNHEY and CDR2 is SVGAGI. In DNA form, the CDR3 reads TGTGCCAGCAGTCTTTCCGGGACCGTGAACACTGAAGCTTTCTTT. This encodes CASSLSGTVNTEAFF.

This clone is judged medium-sized. J is TRBJ2-7 and V is TRBV10-3; D is perhaps TRBD1 (5 bases). The CDR3 extends over 16 amino acids. Germline V gene data show CDR1 as ENHRY and CDR2 as SYGVKD. V lost 3 bases and J 6 bases, leaving 21 bases between the germline ends. The CDR3 sequence: CAISEFLTSGYGEQYF. CDR3 in DNA: TGTGCCATCAGTGAATTCTTAACCTCAGGGTACGGCGAGCAGTACTTC.

This clone occurred a few times. The J gene is TRBJ1-1, the V gene TRBV18; D not resolved. The CDR3 contains 12 residues. Deletions cut 2 bases from V and 5 bases from J, with 6 bases between. Germline V lookup: CDR1 KGHSH, CDR2 LQKENI. For the CDR3, the DNA is TGTGCCAGCTCACCAAGATTGACTGAAGCTTTCTTT. Protein sequence: CASSPRLTEAFF.

The chain recombines TRBV27 with TRBJ2-5; 11 bases are a match to TRBD2. CDR1 and CDR2 (germline): MNHEY, SMNVEV (reference sequence). Unmatched junction bases numbered 7, after V lost 3 bases and J lost 7 bases. The CDR3 extends over 15 amino acids. CDR3 bases: TGTGCCAGCAGTTTGGGACTAGCGGAGGTGGGGACCCAGTACTTC. This sequence encodes CASSLGLAEVGTQYF.

This chain connects TRBV28 to TRBJ2-5; 7 bases are shared with TRBD2. The CDR3 has 15 amino acids. The J segment lost 9 bases and the V segment lost 2 bases, leaving 12 bases of the junction unmatched. Germline values: CDR1 MDHEN, CDR2 SYDVKM. CDR3 protein: CASSLTGPGGVSQYF. The CDR3 coding sequence is TGTGCCAGCAGTTTAACGGGACCGGGGGGTGTTTCCCAGTACTTC.

The J gene is TRBJ2-7, the V gene TRBV5-1; D remains unclear. The CDR3 totals 13 residues. Germline assignment: CDR1 SGHRS and CDR2 YFSETQ. V lost 0 bases, J lost 2 bases, and 6 bases lay in between. The CDR3 region is CASSLAGTYEQYF. For the CDR3, the DNA is TGCGCCAGCAGCTTGGCGGGTACCTACGAGCAGTACTTC.

This clone was seen a handful of times. V gene TRBV9 combines with J gene TRBJ2-7; weak D call: TRBD1 (5 bases). V lost 7 bases, J lost 0 bases, and 14 bases lay in between. This CDR3 is 14 amino acids long. The germline CDR1 and CDR2 sequences are SGDLS and YYNGEE. CDR3 loop: CASSTGDSSYEQYF. The CDR3 coding sequence is TGTGCCAGCTCCACGGGCGACAGCTCCTACGAGCAGTACTTC. The variable domain in full, with the rest retrieved from reference TRBV9 and TRBJ2-7, is DSGVTQTPKHLITATGQRVTLRCSPRSGDLSVYWYQQSLDQGLQFLIQYYNGEERAKGNILERFSAQQFPDLHSELNLSSLELGDSALYFCASSTGDSSYEQYFGPGTRLTVT.

The V call is TRBV5-6, the J call TRBJ1-5; 10 nucleotides agree with TRBD1. The V segment lost 5 bases and the J segment 6 bases; nucleotides outside the gene matches: 5. The CDR3 consists of 14 residues. Germline V gene sequence: CDR1 SGHDT, CDR2 YYEEEE. The CDR3 protein is CASSWGQGSQPQHF. CDR3 nucleotide sequence: TGTGCCAGCAGTTGGGGACAGGGGAGTCAGCCCCAGCATTTT.

This rearrangement joins TRBV7-8 to TRBJ1-5; the D gene is possibly TRBD1 (5 bases). The CDR3 spans 16 residues. In germline, CDR1 is SGHVS, CDR2 FQNEAQ. Trimming removed 0 bases at V and 6 bases at J, with 15 bases between. In nucleotides, the CDR3 is TGTGCCAGCAGCTTAGCTGGGCAGGGAGTGGGTCAGCCCCAGCATTTT. It specifies CASSLAGQGVGQPQHF.

V and J are TRBV28 and TRBJ1-1; D ambiguous. There are 14 residues in the CDR3. Trimming took 7 bases from V and 5 from J, leaving 17 bases between them. Germline CDR1 is MDHEN and CDR2 is SYDVKM. The CDR3, as DNA: TGTGCCAGCACCGATAGACTGTCCGTGACTGAAGCTTTCTTT. It codes for CASTDRLSVTEAFF.

The V gene is TRBV6-5, the J gene TRBJ2-1; 8 positions match TRBD2. The junction had 10 bases not matched to a gene; V was cut back by 1 base and J by 11 bases. The CDR3 consists of 15 residues. The germline CDR1 and CDR2 sequences are MNHEY and SVGAGI. Here the CDR3 reads CASSYYSGTLTQQFF. The CDR3 coding sequence is TGTGCCAGCAGTTACTATAGCGGGACCCTGACTCAGCAGTTCTTC.

This rearrangement joins TRBV7-3 to TRBJ1-1; tentative D call: TRBD1 (5 bases). Trimming took off 3 bases at V and 14 bases at J, with 19 bases between the two ends. CDR1 is SGHTA and CDR2 is FQGTGA in the germline V gene. The CDR3 extends over 13 amino acids. CDR3 sequence reads: CASSFRTGGERFF. The CDR3 DNA sequence: TGTGCCAGCAGCTTCCGGACCGGGGGGGAGAGGTTCTTT.

The chain uses TRBV28 and TRBJ1-5; D gene ambiguous. CDR1 and CDR2 from the germline V gene are MDHEN and SYDVKM. Trimming took off 2 bases at V and 6 bases at J, with 11 bases between the two ends. The CDR3 is made up of 14 amino acids. The CDR3: CASSLPQVGQPQHF. CDR3 coding DNA: TGTGCCAGCAGTTTACCCCAGGTCGGTCAGCCCCAGCATTTT.

The CDR3 nucleotides are TGTGCCAGCGCAAGGGAGAGCTCCTACGAGCAGTACTTC. Translation gives CASARESSYEQYF. The chain carries TRBV6-5 and TRBJ2-7; weak D call: TRBD2 (5 bases). In germline, CDR1 is MNHEY, CDR2 SVGAGI. V lost 8 bases and J 0 bases, leaving 11 bases between the germline ends. The CDR3 is made up of 13 amino acids.